These 30 T cell receptor beta chains share one sample of origin, sequenced in a study of blood T cell repertoires in COVID-19. The assay was immunoSEQ multiplex PCR, and TCRdb's table has in-frame clones only and misses some. The sample lists approximately 170,000 clones, approximately 82% seen once, with approximately 12% in the top ten. Sequencing was done on a sample of peripheral blood. These receptors were obtained from a man in his sixties or seventies who had recovered from COVID-19.

This clone was picked up a small number of times. The chain recombines TRBV12-3 or TRBV12-4 with TRBJ1-6; D gene ambiguous. The V end lost 6 bases, the J end lost 9 bases, and 9 bases lay between the germline ends. The CDR3 spans 12 residues. CDR3 sequence (DNA): TGTGCCAGCAGGGAGGACTCTTCACCCCTCCACTTT. Translation: CASREDSSPLHF.

The V and J genes are TRBV7-8 and TRBJ1-2; no clear D. In germline, CDR1 is SGHVS, CDR2 FQNEAQ. V lost 6 bases to trimming and J lost 2 bases, with 10 bases between them. The CDR3 consists of 13 residues. The DNA for the CDR3 is TGTGCCAGCAGTCCTGACAAGAACTATGGCTACACCTTC. Translation: CASSPDKNYGYTF.

The genes are TRBV18 and TRBJ2-7; 8 positions match TRBD1. The J segment lost 2 bases and the V segment lost 5 bases, leaving 11 bases of the junction unmatched. CDR3 length: 16 residues. Germline values: CDR1 KGHSH, CDR2 LQKENI. The CDR3 bases are TGTGCCAGCTCAAATAGACAGGGGAAACAAACCTACGAGCAGTACTTC. Translated, it gives CASSNRQGKQTYEQYF.

V and J are TRBV28 and TRBJ1-1; 8 bases agree with TRBD1. The CDR3 consists of 15 residues. From germline, CDR1 is MDHEN and CDR2 SYDVKM. V lost 1 base to trimming and J lost 4 bases; unmatched junction nucleotides: 5. CDR3 residues: CASSLSWQGATEAFF. CDR3 in DNA: TGTGCCAGCAGTTTATCTTGGCAGGGGGCCACTGAAGCTTTCTTT.

The chain is built from TRBV6-5 and TRBJ1-4; 7 positions match TRBD1. The CDR3 is made up of 12 amino acids. Looked up from germline, CDR1 is MNHEY and CDR2 is SVGAGI. V was pared by 5 bases and J by 10 bases, with 4 bases of the junction left unmatched. Written as DNA, the CDR3 is TGTGCCAGCAGTCGACAGGGCGGAAAACTGTTTTTT. It yields the protein CASSRQGGKLFF.

The chain joins TRBV24-1 to TRBJ2-2, with TRBD1 identical over 10 bases. The germline gives CDR1 KGHDR, CDR2 SFDVKD. Trimming removed 4 bases from V and 5 bases from J; junction bases left unmatched: 9. The CDR3 spans 17 residues. The CDR3 loop is CATSDPVTGGITGELFF. The CDR3 nucleotides are TGTGCCACCAGTGACCCTGTGACAGGGGGCATTACCGGGGAGCTGTTTTTT.

CDR3 region: CASSRRGLEQYF. In nucleotides, the CDR3 is TGTGCCAGCAGCCGGAGAGGTCTCGAGCAGTACTTC. This chain uses TRBV21-1 with TRBJ2-7; TRBD2, the table's D call, lacks a check against the DNA. TRBV21-1 is annotated as a pseudogene. The CDR3 is 12 amino acids.

The CDR3 sequence is CASSVGVAGDTDTQYF. For the CDR3, the DNA is TGTGCCAGCAGCGTAGGGGTAGCGGGAGACACAGATACGCAGTATTTT. The chain carries TRBV9 and TRBJ2-3; 9 bases fit TRBD2. This CDR3 spans 16 amino acids. Germline CDR1 is SGDLS and CDR2 is YYNGEE. The V and J ends lost 0 bases and 2 bases, in that order; junction bases with no gene match: 4.

The V gene is TRBV6-5, the J gene TRBJ1-1, with TRBD1 as a possible D gene (6 bases). Germline values: CDR1 MNHEY, CDR2 SVGAGI. This CDR3 has 13 residues. Trimming took 2 bases from V and 4 from J, leaving 8 bases between them. The CDR3, as DNA: TGTGCCAGCAGTTACAGGGGGATCACTGAAGCTTTCTTT. As protein: CASSYRGITEAFF.

The chain has TRBV19 and TRBJ2-5, with 10 bases lining up with TRBD2. Trimming at V came to 6 bases and at J to 5 bases, leaving 9 bases not matched to a gene. The CDR3 covers 15 residues. From germline, CDR1 is LNHDA and CDR2 SQIVND (reference sequence). For the CDR3, the DNA is TGTGCCAGTAGCGAACTAGCGGGATCTAGGGAGACCCAGTACTTC. Amino acid sequence: CASSELAGSRETQYF.

Only a few counts were recorded for this clone. This chain uses TRBV4-1 with TRBJ2-2; D might be TRBD2 (7 bases). In germline, CDR1 is MGHRA, CDR2 YSYEKL. Deletions cut 4 bases from V and 6 bases from J, with 21 bases between. The CDR3 has 17 amino acids. The CDR3 region has the DNA TGCGCCAGCAGCCCCCCCTTTTTCGGGGGGCGGGCCGGGGAGCTGTTTTTT. Amino acids: CASSPPFFGGRAGELFF.

The chain employs TRBV28 and TRBJ2-3, with 8 bases aligning to TRBD2. V was pared by 6 bases and J by 6 bases, with 8 bases of the junction left unmatched. This CDR3 comprises 14 residues. The germline CDR1 and CDR2 sequences are MDHEN and SYDVKM. The CDR3 reads CASSPSPGGDTQYF. The CDR3 DNA is TGTGCCAGCAGCCCCTCACCGGGAGGGGATACGCAGTATTTT.

V is TRBV9 and J is TRBJ2-1; the match to TRBD2 covers 9 bases. The CDR3 loop spans 15 amino acids. The germline CDR1 and CDR2 sequences are SGDLS and YYNGEE. The J segment lost 4 bases and the V segment lost 2 bases, leaving 4 bases of the junction unmatched. CDR3 DNA: TGTGCCAGCAGCGTGACTAGCGGAGCTTACAATGAGCAGTTCTTC. Translating it yields CASSVTSGAYNEQFF.

The chain combines TRBV27 with TRBJ2-5; perhaps TRBD1 as D (6 bases). This CDR3 contains 14 residues. V was trimmed by 3 bases and J by 5 bases, leaving 13 bases between them. Germline V gives CDR1 MNHEY, CDR2 SMNVEV (reference sequence). CDR3 in DNA: TGTGCCAGCAGTTTTCAACAGGGAAGCGAGACCCAGTACTTC. Its protein product is CASSFQQGSETQYF.

V gene TRBV28 combines with J gene TRBJ2-3; 9 nucleotides match TRBD2. This CDR3 spans 15 amino acids. The junction had 6 bases not matched to a gene; V was cut back by 3 bases and J by 5 bases. The V gene's germline CDR1 is MDHEN and CDR2 SYDVKM. The CDR3 sequence: CASSFVSGRGDTQYF. The CDR3 DNA is TGTGCCAGCAGTTTTGTTAGCGGGAGAGGAGATACGCAGTATTTT.

The CDR3 nucleotides read TGTGCCAGTAGCCGTGACAGGGGAACTCACGAGCAGTACTTC. Translated: CASSRDRGTHEQYF. This chain links TRBV19 with TRBJ2-7; TRBD1 agrees at 8 bases. This CDR3 is 14 amino acids long. Germline loops: CDR1 LNHDA, CDR2 SQIVND (reference sequence). J lost 5 bases, V lost 6 bases, and 9 bases had no gene match.

The chain combines TRBV3-1 (or the pseudogene TRBV3-2) with TRBJ2-1, with 7 bases fitting TRBD2. V was clipped by 3 bases and J by 1 base; unmatched bases: 12. Per the germline V gene, CDR1 is LGHDT and CDR2 is YNNKEL (reference sequence). This CDR3 has 18 residues. CDR3: CASSHEGLGRGSYNEQFF. For the CDR3, the DNA is TGTGCCAGCAGCCATGAGGGACTGGGGCGGGGGTCCTACAATGAGCAGTTCTTC.

There are a few counts of this clone. This chain joins TRBV28 and TRBJ1-2; D gene uncertain. Trimming took off 4 bases at V and 8 bases at J, with 8 bases between the two ends. CDR1 and CDR2 (germline): MDHEN, SYDVKM. CDR3 length equals 11 residues. For the CDR3, the DNA is TGTGCCAGCAGTTCACAGAGCGGCTACACCTTC. Protein: CASSSQSGYTF.

The chain uses TRBV28 and TRBJ1-1; D possibly corresponds to TRBD1 (5 bases). This CDR3 contains 15 residues. Trimming removed 7 bases from V and 0 bases from J, with 15 bases in between. Germline V gene data show CDR1 as MDHEN and CDR2 as SYDVKM. CDR3 residues: CASIYPGGMNTEAFF. The CDR3 DNA follows: TGTGCCAGCATCTATCCGGGGGGGATGAACACTGAAGCTTTCTTT.

This sequence joins TRBV10-2 and TRBJ1-4; 9 positions agree with TRBD1. This CDR3 is built from 14 residues. Germline V gene data show CDR1 as WSHSY and CDR2 as SAAADI. The V segment lost 8 bases and the J segment 5 bases; nucleotides outside the gene matches: 6. In DNA form, the CDR3 reads TGCGCCAGCGGAATAGGGACAGGGAATGAAAAACTGTTTTTT. Amino acid sequence: CASGIGTGNEKLFF.

The gene calls are TRBV7-8 and TRBJ2-4, with TRBD1 identical over 7 bases. V lost 2 bases to trimming and J lost 1 base; unmatched junction nucleotides: 8. Looked up from germline, CDR1 is SGHVS and CDR2 is FQNEAQ. The CDR3 has 17 residues. CDR3 loop: CASSLKGGARAKNIQYF. In DNA form, the CDR3 reads TGTGCCAGCAGCTTAAAAGGGGGCGCAAGGGCCAAAAACATTCAGTACTTC.

This chain joins TRBV2 and TRBJ2-1; weak D call: TRBD2 (6 bases). With 4 bases removed from V and 10 bases from J, the gap between germline ends came to 17 bases. Germline V CDR1 and CDR2: SNHLY, FYNNEI. This CDR3 is built from 14 residues. This chain's CDR3 is CASSGIAALREQFF. The CDR3 nucleotides are TGTGCCAGCAGTGGGATAGCGGCACTCCGGGAGCAGTTCTTC.

This rearrangement joins TRBV5-1 to TRBJ2-1; TRBD1 matches at 7 bases. The CDR3 totals 13 residues. The V segment lost 6 bases and the J segment 8 bases; nucleotides outside the gene matches: 8. Germline-derived CDR1 and CDR2 are SGHRS and YFSETQ. The CDR3: CASKPSQGDEQFF. In DNA, the CDR3 is TGCGCCAGCAAGCCTAGCCAGGGGGATGAGCAGTTCTTC.

The chain joins TRBV2 to TRBJ2-3; 12 bases line up with TRBD2. The V gene end was trimmed by 3 bases and the J gene end by 5 bases; junction bases not matched to a gene: 3. There are 15 residues in the CDR3. CDR1 is SNHLY and CDR2 is FYNNEI in the germline V gene. The CDR3 bases are TGTGCCAGCAGTGAGACTAGCGGGAGAAAAGATACGCAGTATTTT. This translates into CASSETSGRKDTQYF.

The rearrangement uses TRBV7-2 and TRBJ1-2; possibly TRBD1 for D (6 bases). The V gene lost 2 bases and the J gene lost 3 bases, with 13 bases spanning the gap. The CDR3 contains 15 residues. Germline loops: CDR1 SGHTA, CDR2 FQGNSA. CDR3 in DNA: TGTGCCAGCAGCTTACGGGGGGCTCAGGACTATGGCTACACCTTC. As protein: CASSLRGAQDYGYTF.

The V and J genes are TRBV5-1 and TRBJ2-1; tentatively, D is TRBD2 (5 bases). Trimming pared 4 bases from V and 0 bases from J, leaving 23 bases between. Germline V gene lookup returns CDR1 SGHRS and CDR2 YFSETQ. CDR3 length equals 19 residues. CDR3 in DNA: TGCGCCAGCAGCCCCCCCCCGGGAACTAAAAAGAGCTCCTACAATGAGCAGTTCTTC. Translating gives CASSPPPGTKKSSYNEQFF. Variable domain in full (rest from reference TRBV5-1 and TRBJ2-1): KAGVTQTPRYLIKTRGQQVTLSCSPISGHRSVSWYQQTPGQGLQFLFEYFSETQRNKGNFPGRFSGRQFSNSRSEMNVSTLELGDSALYLCASSPPPGTKKSSYNEQFFGPGTRLTVL.

This sequence joins TRBV7-2 and TRBJ2-5; D gene ambiguous. The ends were cut back, 0 bases at V and 6 bases at J, with 8 bases in the middle. This CDR3 is 13 amino acids long. CDR1 and CDR2 from the germline V gene are SGHTA and FQGNSA. CDR3 DNA: TGTGCCAGCAGCTTAGCGTCCGAGAAGACCCAGTACTTC. Translated, it gives CASSLASEKTQYF. The full variable domain, rest sourced from reference TRBV7-2 and TRBJ2-5, is GAGVSQSPSNKVTEKGKDVELRCDPISGHTALYWYRQSLGQGLEFLIYFQGNSAPDKSGLPSDRFSAERTGGSVSTLTIQRTQQEDSAVYLCASSLASEKTQYFGPGTRLLVL.

J is TRBJ1-1 and V is TRBV5-1, with 7 bases that match TRBD1. The germline gives CDR1 SGHRS, CDR2 YFSETQ. V lost 5 bases to trimming and J lost 4 bases; unmatched junction nucleotides: 8. This CDR3 has 14 residues. The CDR3 is CASRPGQTGTEAFF. The DNA of the CDR3 is TGCGCCAGCAGGCCGGGACAGACTGGCACTGAAGCTTTCTTT.

This chain uses TRBV2 with TRBJ1-4; D possibly corresponds to TRBD1 (5 bases). Deletions cut 6 bases from V and 4 bases from J, with 12 bases between. The length of the CDR3 is 14 residues. CDR1 is SNHLY, CDR2 FYNNEI, per germline. CDR3 amino acids: CASRVGGVNEKLFF. CDR3 sequence (DNA): TGTGCCAGCAGGGTCGGGGGTGTTAATGAAAAACTGTTTTTT.

In its sample, this clone was seen once. The chain combines TRBV4-3 with TRBJ1-4, with D possibly matching TRBD1 (6 bases). V gave up 5 bases and J gave up 8 bases, with 21 bases separating them. Per the germline V gene, CDR1 is LGHNA and CDR2 is YSLEER. The CDR3 loop spans 16 amino acids. CDR3 in amino acids: CASSDSPGGGPEKLFF. CDR3 DNA: TGCGCCAGCAGCGATAGCCCCGGGGGGGGCCCCGAAAAACTGTTTTTT.